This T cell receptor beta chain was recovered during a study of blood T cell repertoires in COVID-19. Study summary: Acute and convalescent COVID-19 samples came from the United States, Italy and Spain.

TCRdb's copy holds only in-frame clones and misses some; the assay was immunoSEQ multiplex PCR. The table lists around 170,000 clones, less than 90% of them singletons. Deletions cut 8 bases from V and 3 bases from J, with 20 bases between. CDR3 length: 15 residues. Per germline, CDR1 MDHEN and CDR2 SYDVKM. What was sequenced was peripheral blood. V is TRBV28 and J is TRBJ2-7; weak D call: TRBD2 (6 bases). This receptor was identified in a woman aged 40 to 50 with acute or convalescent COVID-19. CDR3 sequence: CASGKGGGGVYEQYF. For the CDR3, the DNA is TGTGCCAGCGGGAAGGGAGGCGGCGGGGTCTACGAGCAGTACTTC.